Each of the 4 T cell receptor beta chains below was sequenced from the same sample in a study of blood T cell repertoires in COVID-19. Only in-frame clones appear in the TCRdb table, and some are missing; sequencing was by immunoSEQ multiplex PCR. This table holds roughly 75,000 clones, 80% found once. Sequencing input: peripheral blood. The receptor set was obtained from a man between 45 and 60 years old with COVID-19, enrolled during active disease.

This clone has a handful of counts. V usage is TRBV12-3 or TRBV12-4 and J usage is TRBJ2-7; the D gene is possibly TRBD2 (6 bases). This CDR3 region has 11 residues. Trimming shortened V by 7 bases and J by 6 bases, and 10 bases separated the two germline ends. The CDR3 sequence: CASTPGLEQYF. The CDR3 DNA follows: TGTGCCAGCACCCCGGGACTCGAGCAGTACTTC.

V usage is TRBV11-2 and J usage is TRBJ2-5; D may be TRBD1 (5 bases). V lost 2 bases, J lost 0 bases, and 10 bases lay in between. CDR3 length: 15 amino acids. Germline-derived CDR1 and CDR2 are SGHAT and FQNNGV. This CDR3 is CASSLRSGYQETQYF. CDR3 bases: TGTGCCAGCAGCTTAAGGTCAGGGTACCAAGAGACCCAGTACTTC. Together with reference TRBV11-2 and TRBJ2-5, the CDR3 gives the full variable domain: EAGVAQSPRYKIIEKRQSVAFWCNPISGHATLYWYQQILGQGPKLLIQFQNNGVVDDSQLPKDRFSAERLKGVDSTLKIQPAKLEDSAVYLCASSLRSGYQETQYFGPGTRLLVL.

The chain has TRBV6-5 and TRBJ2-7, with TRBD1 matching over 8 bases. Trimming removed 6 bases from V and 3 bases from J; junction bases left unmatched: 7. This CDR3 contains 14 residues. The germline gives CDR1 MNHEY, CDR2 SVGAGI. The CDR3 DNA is TGTGCCAGCAGAGACGGACAGGGCTACTACGAGCAGTACTTC. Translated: CASRDGQGYYEQYF.

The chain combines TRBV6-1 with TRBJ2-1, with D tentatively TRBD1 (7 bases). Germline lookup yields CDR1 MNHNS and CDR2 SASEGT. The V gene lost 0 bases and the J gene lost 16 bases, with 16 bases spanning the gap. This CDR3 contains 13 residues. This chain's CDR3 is CASSEAQGGGPFF. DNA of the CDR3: TGTGCCAGCAGTGAAGCGCAGGGGGGAGGTCCTTTCTTC.